The text below deals with one TCR beta chain. Its antigen remains unidentified. V lost 6 bases to trimming and J lost 13 bases, with 18 bases between them. Germline V gives CDR1 MGHRA, CDR2 YSYEKL. The CDR3 contains 13 residues. This sample was taken from a study of beta chain features in type 1 diabetes. General study points: In all four CD4+ subsets, TCRB CDR3 length was significantly, moderately reduced in type 1 diabetes.

The whole isolated RNA underwent reverse transcription, so sequencing captured expressed TCRB transcripts. Some clones are missing from TCRdb's copy, which holds only in-frame ones; the method was immunoSEQ multiplex PCR. The sample shows almost 350,000 clones, 9.3% of them seen only once. This clonotype was sampled from a young man with type 1 diabetes. The chain uses TRBV4-1 and TRBJ2-2; D tentatively reads TRBD1 or TRBD2 (5 bases each). The sample comprised central memory CD4+ T cells from blood. CDR3 DNA sequence: TGCGCCAGCAGTCGGGACGTGGATGGAGGGCTGTTTTTT. The encoded protein is CASSRDVDGGLFF.